Shown below are 6 T cell receptor beta chains from a single sample sequenced in a study of early T cells in non-severe SARS-CoV-2 infection. One entry per CDR3 protein results from TCRdb running MiXCR on the 5' RACE reads. The table lists just over 25,000 distinct CDR3 sequences, more than 4% of them singletons, with 10% to 13% in the top ten. Material: whole blood. The origin of the receptors is an adult who was a healthcare worker with PCR-confirmed SARS-CoV-2 infection or an uninfected control (not recorded which).

This clonotype was seen repeatedly, ten times or more. V usage is TRBV3-1 and J usage is TRBJ2-1; D call uncertain. The CDR3 is made up of 12 amino acids. The germline CDR1 and CDR2 sequences are LGHDT and YNNKEL (reference sequence). The V gene lost 4 bases and the J gene lost 6 bases, with 7 bases spanning the gap. Written as DNA, the CDR3 is TGTGCCAGCAGCCTCCTAATCAATGAGCAGTTCTTC. Protein sequence: CASSLLINEQFF.

This clonotype was detected ten times or more. The chain links TRBV5-4 to TRBJ2-1; TRBD2 matches at 15 bases. Germline loops: CDR1 SGHNT, CDR2 YYREEE (reference sequence). The CDR3 totals 15 residues. V lost 0 bases and J lost 9; bases outside the gene matches: 1. The chain's CDR3 is CASSLGGLAGGEQFF. Written as DNA, the CDR3 is TGTGCCAGCAGCTTGGGGGGACTAGCGGGAGGTGAGCAGTTCTTC.

Many counts were recorded for this clonotype. This sequence joins TRBV20-1 and TRBJ2-1; 13 bases fit TRBD2. Germline CDR1 reads DFQATT; CDR2 reads SNEGSKA (reference sequence). V trimming: 5 bases; J trimming: 10 bases; junction bases outside the gene matches: 17. CDR3 length: 17 residues. The CDR3 sequence: CSADGLTSGRILGEQFF. The DNA of the CDR3 is TGCAGTGCTGATGGGTTGACTAGCGGGAGGATTCTTGGAGAGCAGTTCTTC.

The chain has TRBV12-3 or TRBV12-4 and TRBJ2-3; 7 bases line up with TRBD2. CDR3 length: 15 residues. J gave up 0 bases and V 6 bases, and 6 bases lay outside the gene matches. CDR3 nucleotide sequence: TGTGCCAGCAGCTTTACTAGCGCGAGCACAGATACGCAGTATTTT. It is translated as CASSFTSASTDTQYF.

This clonotype was detected many times. V usage is TRBV20-1 and J usage is TRBJ2-5; no definite D call. Germline loops: CDR1 DFQATT, CDR2 SNEGSKA (reference sequence). The V gene lost 0 bases and the J gene lost 5 bases, with 13 bases spanning the gap. CDR3 size: 14 residues. The CDR3 reads CSARDPRIPETQYF. The CDR3 region has the DNA TGCAGTGCTAGAGATCCAAGGATTCCGGAGACCCAGTACTTC.

This chain joins TRBV7-8 and TRBJ1-3; no definite D call. The CDR3 extends over 15 amino acids. The germline V gene encodes CDR1 SGHVS and CDR2 FQNEAQ. Trimming left V 0 bases short and J 0 bases short, with 6 bases between. DNA for the CDR3: TGTGCCAGCAGCTTAGCGCAAAGCTCTGGAAACACCATATATTTT. Its translation is CASSLAQSSGNTIYF.